These T cell receptor beta chains were read from a single sample in a study of cytomegalovirus exposure and HLA in healthy donors. Method: immunoSEQ multiplex PCR; TCRdb's copy keeps in-frame clones and lacks some. The repertoire consists of 100,000 to 150,000 clones, with more than 60% occurring once and the leading ten covering around 3.9%. Sequencing was performed on PBMCs. Receptors were obtained from a woman aged 40-49 years in good health and CMV-seronegative. The CDR3 runs from the conserved cysteine through the conserved F or W. D genes are given only for firm matches. Expanded clones get a size class; other rows say once, few or many, or leave the size out.

>13|TRBV6-1|TRBJ2-7|TRBD1|.
TGTGCCGGCCGGACAGGGGGCGACTACGAGCAGTACTTC
CAGRTGGDYEQYF
>15|TRBV19|TRBJ2-7|.|.
TGTGCCAGTAGTATAGCGGCGAGGTCTTCCTACGAGCAGTACTTC
CASSIAARSSYEQYF
>17|TRBV5-6|TRBJ2-1|.|.
TGTGCCAGCAGCTTGGTGCAGGGCGAAGGCCCCTACAATGAGCAGTTCTTC
CASSLVQGEGPYNEQFF
>15|TRBV14|TRBJ1-6|.|.
TGTGCCAGCAGCCAGGAGGTGGGCCTGAATTCACCCCTCCACTTT
CASSQEVGLNSPLHF
>15|TRBV9|TRBJ2-1|TRBD2|.
TGTGCCAGCAGCCCCCGACTAGCGGTGCTCAATGAGCAGTTCTTC
CASSPRLAVLNEQFF
>12|TRBV7-9|TRBJ2-7|.|.
TGTTCCAGCAGTTACACAGGGCCCGAGCAGTACTTC
CSSSYTGPEQYF
>16|TRBV5-1|TRBJ1-1|.|once
TGCGCCAGCAGCTTGCTCGGGGGCGGGGGTGATACTGAAGCTTTCTTT
CASSLLGGGGDTEAFF
>18|TRBV7-3|TRBJ2-3|TRBD2|.
TGTGCCAGCAGCTTAAACCCAGGACTAGCGGGGGGGCGGGATACGCAGTATTTT
CASSLNPGLAGGRDTQYF
>14|TRBV7-8|TRBJ1-2|.|.
TGTGCCAGCAGCTTCGGGGGAACTAACTATGGCTACACCTTC
CASSFGGTNYGYTF
>19|TRBV4-1|TRBJ2-6|.|.
TGCGCCAGCAGCCAAGATCGGGCGGACTGGGCCTCTGGGGCCAACGTCCTGACTTTC
CASSQDRADWASGANVLTF
>20|TRBV4-1|TRBJ2-6|TRBD2|few
TGCGCCAGCAGCCAATATACTAGCGGGAGAAGATCGACTGGGGCCAACGTCCTGACTTTC
CASSQYTSGRRSTGANVLTF
>17|TRBV7-2|TRBJ1-3|.|.
TGTGCCAGCAGCTTAGTTAACCTGTACAGCTCTGGAAACACCATATATTTT
CASSLVNLYSSGNTIYF
>16|TRBV5-1|TRBJ1-3|.|.
TGCGCCAGCAGCTTGGATCACAGCGGCTCTGGAAACACCATATATTTT
CASSLDHSGSGNTIYF
>14|TRBV25-1|TRBJ1-1|.|.
TGTGCCAGCAGCCAATGGGGGGGGAGCACTGAAGCTTTCTTT
CASSQWGGSTEAFF
>13|TRBV11-2|TRBJ2-7|.|.
TGTGCCAGCAGCGGCAGGGCGTCCTACGAGCAGTACTTC
CASSGRASYEQYF
>13|TRBV25-1|TRBJ2-2|.|.
TGTGCCAGCCAAGCGAGCGGGACCGGGGAGCTGTTTTTT
CASQASGTGELFF
>14|TRBV10-1|TRBJ2-7|.|.
TGCGCCAGCAGTGAGGGACACGTTATCTACGAGCAGTACTTC
CASSEGHVIYEQYF
>15|TRBV5-1|TRBJ1-2|TRBD1|.
TGCGCCAGCAGCTTAGATCCGGGACAGGGATCCGGCTACACCTTC
CASSLDPGQGSGYTF
>16|TRBV10-3|TRBJ1-3|.|.
TGTGCCATCAGTGAGGCCACAGGGTTGACCCGGAGCACCATATATTTT
CAISEATGLTRSTIYF
>14|TRBV2|TRBJ2-3|.|.
TGTGCCAGCAGTAACCCCCCGGGCACAGATACGCAGTATTTT
CASSNPPGTDTQYF
>15|TRBV19|TRBJ1-1|TRBD1|once
TGTGCCAGTAGTATTGGGACAGGGGAACTTGGTGAAGCTTTCTTT
CASSIGTGELGEAFF
>16|TRBV9|TRBJ2-3|TRBD1|.
TGTGCCAGCAGCTTACAGGGGGGAGTGGGCACAGATACGCAGTATTTT
CASSLQGGVGTDTQYF
>14|TRBV4-2|TRBJ1-4|TRBD1|.
TGTGCCAGCAGCCAACAAAAACAGGGGGCCCACCTGTTTTTT
CASSQQKQGAHLFF
>20|TRBV5-1|TRBJ2-7|TRBD1|.
TGCGCCAGCAGCTTGGCAACCTTTAGTAGGGACAGGGGGATTTCCTACGAGCAGTACTTC
CASSLATFSRDRGISYEQYF
>13|TRBV9|TRBJ2-5|.|.
TGTGCCAGCAGCGGGTGGTCGGGGGAGACCCAGTACTTC
CASSGWSGETQYF
>14|TRBV4-2|TRBJ2-4|TRBD1|few
TGTGCCAGCAGCCAATTTCGGACAGGGAACATTCAGTACTTC
CASSQFRTGNIQYF
>11|TRBV7-9|TRBJ2-5|.|.
TGTGCCAGCAGCGACGGGGAGACCCAGTACTTC
CASSDGETQYF
>15|TRBV11-1|TRBJ2-2|TRBD2|.
TGTGCCAGCAGCCGGGGGAGGGGAAAATCCGGGGAGCTGTTTTTT
CASSRGRGKSGELFF
>14|TRBV28|TRBJ2-7|TRBD2|.
TGTGCCAGCAGACTAGCGGGAGTTGACTACGAGCAGTACTTC
CASRLAGVDYEQYF
>14|TRBV25-1|TRBJ1-1|TRBD1|.
TGTGCCAGCAGTGACCTCGGACAGGGCTCTGAAGCTTTCTTT
CASSDLGQGSEAFF
>15|TRBV10-3|TRBJ1-3|.|.
TGTGCCATCTCACAGGGCATGGTGTCTGGAAACACCATATATTTT
CAISQGMVSGNTIYF
>13|TRBV5-6|TRBJ2-7|TRBD1|.
TGTGCCAGCAGTGCCGGGACAGCTTACGAGCAGTACTTC
CASSAGTAYEQYF
>17|TRBV2|TRBJ2-1|.|.
TGTGCCAGCAGTCCTCGGACTAGGAGGACAGGGTACAATGAGCAGTTCTTC
CASSPRTRRTGYNEQFF
>16|TRBV7-9|TRBJ2-1|TRBD2|.
TGTGCCAGCAGCACCCCGATGAGCGGGATATATAGTGAGCAGTTCTTC
CASSTPMSGIYSEQFF
>14|TRBV21-1|TRBJ2-7|.|once
TGTGCCAGCAGCGTTCAGCAGGGCTCCTACGAGCAGTACTTC
CASSVQQGSYEQYF
>15|TRBV4-3|TRBJ2-7|.|few
TGCGCCAGCAGCCAAGACGGACAACCGCTTAGAGAGCAGTACTTC
CASSQDGQPLREQYF
>15|TRBV5-6|TRBJ2-5|.|once
TGTGCCAGCAGCTTGGCATCCGCGGGACAAGAGACCCAGTACTTC
CASSLASAGQETQYF
>18|TRBV27|TRBJ2-7|TRBD2|.
TGTGCCAGCAGTTTCGGCGTGGGACTAGCGGGAGGCTCCTACGAGCAGTACTTC
CASSFGVGLAGGSYEQYF
>14|TRBV15|TRBJ2-7|.|.
TGTGCCACCAGCAGAGAAGGGGCGTTCTACGAGCAGTACTTC
CATSREGAFYEQYF
>17|TRBV7-3|TRBJ2-1|TRBD1|.
TGTGCCAGCAGCTTACGAAGACAGGGGGCGCCTTACAATGAGCAGTTCTTC
CASSLRRQGAPYNEQFF
>15|TRBV6-5|TRBJ2-7|.|.
TGTGCCAGCAGTGGCCCCTTCCAGACAGTAGGCGAGCAGTACTTC
CASSGPFQTVGEQYF
>15|TRBV7-9|TRBJ1-2|TRBD1|.
TGTGCCAGCAGCAGTAAGACAGGGTCCAACTATGGCTACACCTTC
CASSSKTGSNYGYTF
>12|TRBV14|TRBJ1-2|.|.
TGTGCCAGCAGCCTTATACGAGGGGGCTACACCTTC
CASSLIRGGYTF
>15|TRBV5-4|TRBJ2-2|.|.
TGTGCCAGCAGCTTGGGAGGGTCCCACGCCGGGGAGCTGTTTTTT
CASSLGGSHAGELFF
>16|TRBV23-1|TRBJ2-5|.|.
TGCGCCAGCAGTCAATGCGGGGTCAGGGAGCAAGAGACCCAGTACTTC
CASSQCGVREQETQYF
>16|TRBV12-5|TRBJ1-1|TRBD1|.
TGTGCTAGTGGCAACACAGGGACAGACATGAACACTGAAGCTTTCTTT
CASGNTGTDMNTEAFF
>12|TRBV28|TRBJ1-1|TRBD1|.
TGTGCCAGCAGTGGACAGGTAACTGAAGCTTTCTTT
CASSGQVTEAFF
>15|TRBV7-7|TRBJ1-3|.|once
TGTGCTAGCAGCTTAGCACAGGGCCCTGGAAACACCATATATTTT
CASSLAQGPGNTIYF
>15|TRBV7-2|TRBJ2-5|TRBD1|.
TGTGCCAGCAGCTTAGCGCCGGGCAGGGGGGAGACCCAGTACTTC
CASSLAPGRGETQYF